This TCR beta chain was sequenced for a study of blood T cell repertoires in COVID-19. Study context: Samples came from the United States, Italy and Spain, spanning acute and convalescent COVID-19.

Per the original methods: Amplified reference gene primers provided the basis for estimating nucleated cell counts. Data came from immunoSEQ multiplex PCR; TCRdb stores just in-frame clones and leaves some out. V and J calls plus clone size are reproduced from that table; the DNA served to infer D and trimming. This sample yields under 200,000 clones, of which around 80% are seen a single time; 11% belongs to the top ten. Enrolled through a virtual design, the participants were between about 18 and 100 years of age and came from about two dozen US areas. CDR3 size: 15 residues. The germline CDR1 and CDR2 sequences are SEHNR and FQNEAQ (reference sequence). Trimming removed 3 bases at V and 7 bases at J, with 13 bases between.

The clonotype comes from a man aged 50 to 59 who had recovered from COVID-19. This rearrangement joins TRBV7-9 to TRBJ1-6; D is possibly TRBD1 (6 bases). Sequencing was carried out using PBMCs or T cells enriched from blood (not recorded which). CDR3 nucleotides: TGTGCCAGCAGCTTTAAGGACAGAAGGAATTCACCCCTCCACTTT. Translated, it gives CASSFKDRRNSPLHF.